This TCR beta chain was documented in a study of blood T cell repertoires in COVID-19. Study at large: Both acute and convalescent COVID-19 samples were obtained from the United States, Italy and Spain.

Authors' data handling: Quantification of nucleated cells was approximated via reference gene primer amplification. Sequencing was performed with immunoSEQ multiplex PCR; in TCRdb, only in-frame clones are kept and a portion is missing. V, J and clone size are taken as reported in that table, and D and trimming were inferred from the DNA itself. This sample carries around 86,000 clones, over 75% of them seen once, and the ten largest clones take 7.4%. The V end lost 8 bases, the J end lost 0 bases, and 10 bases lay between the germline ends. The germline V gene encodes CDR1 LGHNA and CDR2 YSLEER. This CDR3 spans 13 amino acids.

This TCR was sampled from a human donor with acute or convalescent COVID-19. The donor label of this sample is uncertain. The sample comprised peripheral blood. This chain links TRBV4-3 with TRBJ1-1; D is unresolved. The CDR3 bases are TGCGCCAGCGGTACAAACATGAACACTGAAGCTTTCTTT. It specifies CASGTNMNTEAFF.